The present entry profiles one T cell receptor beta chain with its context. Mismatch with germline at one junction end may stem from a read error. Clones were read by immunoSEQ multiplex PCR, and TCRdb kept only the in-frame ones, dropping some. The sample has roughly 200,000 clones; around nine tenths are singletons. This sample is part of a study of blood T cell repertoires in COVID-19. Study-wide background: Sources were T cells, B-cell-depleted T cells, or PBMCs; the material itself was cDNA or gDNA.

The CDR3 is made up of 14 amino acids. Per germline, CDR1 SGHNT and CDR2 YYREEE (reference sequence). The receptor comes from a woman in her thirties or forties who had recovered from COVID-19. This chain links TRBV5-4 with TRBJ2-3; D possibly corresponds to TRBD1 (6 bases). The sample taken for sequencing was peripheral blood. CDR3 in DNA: TGTGTCAGCAGCTTTAGGGACAACACAGATACGCAGTATTTT. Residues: CVSSFRDNTDTQYF.